This entry lists 20 T cell receptor beta chains sequenced from one sample in a study of blood T cell repertoires in COVID-19. Assay used: immunoSEQ multiplex PCR; TCRdb lists only in-frame clones, some missing. Altogether some 100,000 clones are present, about three quarters being singletons, with the ten largest covering less than 5%. Source material: peripheral blood. The origin of the receptors is a human donor in a cohort sampled during active or convalescent COVID-19.

The chain carries TRBV12-3 or TRBV12-4 and TRBJ2-2, with 7 bases fitting TRBD1. The CDR3 loop spans 13 amino acids. The ends lost 10 bases at V and 6 bases at J; junction bases unmatched: 8. CDR3 coding DNA: TGTGCCACCCAATCCCAGGGGGCCGGGGAGCTGTTTTTT. Translated, it gives CATQSQGAGELFF.

V is TRBV7-3 and J is TRBJ1-2; 8 nucleotides agree with TRBD1. V shed 4 bases and J 8 bases; nucleotides not matched to a gene: 9. Germline-derived CDR1 and CDR2 are SGHTA and FQGTGA. The CDR3 contains 14 residues. Here the CDR3 DNA reads TGTGCCAGCAGCTCCGGACAGGGCAGAGAAGGCTACACCTTC. Amino acids: CASSSGQGREGYTF.

This clone was found a few times. V usage is TRBV10-3 and J usage is TRBJ2-7; 7 positions match TRBD2. This CDR3 is 17 amino acids long. The germline CDR1 and CDR2 sequences are ENHRY and SYGVKD. Trimming cost V 2 bases and J 0 bases; bases outside gene matches: 10. The CDR3 sequence: CAISEPLRGGSSYEQYF. The CDR3 nucleotides are TGTGCCATCAGTGAGCCCTTGAGGGGAGGGAGCTCCTACGAGCAGTACTTC.

This chain links TRBV6-5 with TRBJ1-6; D may be TRBD1 (6 bases). This CDR3 is built from 16 residues. V was pared by 4 bases and J by 6 bases, with 16 bases between. The V gene's germline CDR1 is MNHEY and CDR2 SVGAGI. The DNA of the CDR3 is TGTGCCAGCAGTTCGGACAGAACCTTTGGTAATTCACCCCTCCACTTT. It is translated as CASSSDRTFGNSPLHF.

This clone was seen only once. Here the CDR3 reads CASRQPGATAGELFF. For the CDR3, the DNA is TGTGCCAGCAGACAACCAGGGGCGACTGCCGGGGAGCTGTTTTTT. The chain uses TRBV6-5 and TRBJ2-2, with D possibly TRBD1 on 6 matching bases. The CDR3 runs 15 residues. V shed 6 bases and J shed 6 bases, with 17 bases lying between them. Looked up from germline, CDR1 is MNHEY and CDR2 is SVGAGI.

This clone was seen only a few times. The genes are TRBV7-9 and TRBJ2-7; 7 bases match TRBD1. Per germline, CDR1 SEHNR and CDR2 FQNEAQ (reference sequence). The CDR3 is 14 residues long. Trimming removed 7 bases from V and 5 bases from J; junction bases left unmatched: 11. CDR3 DNA: TGTGCCAGCACCCTGACAGGGCTAGGCAACGAGCAGTACTTC. This gives the protein CASTLTGLGNEQYF. Complete variable domain (other parts from reference TRBV7-9 and TRBJ2-7): DTGVSQNPRHKITKRGQNVTFRCDPISEHNRLYWYRQTLGQGPEFLTYFQNEAQLEKSRLLSDRFSAERPKGSFSTLEIQRTEQGDSAMYLCASTLTGLGNEQYFGPGTRLTVT.

The V gene is TRBV19, the J gene TRBJ1-2; 10 positions match TRBD1. This CDR3 has 14 residues. Unmatched junction bases numbered 5, after V lost 6 bases and J lost 4 bases. The germline V gene has CDR1 LNHDA and CDR2 SQIVND (reference sequence). The CDR3 DNA is TGTGCCAGTAGCTCCGACAGGGGGCTCTATGGCTACACCTTC. As protein: CASSSDRGLYGYTF.

The CDR3 region has the DNA TGCGCCAGCAGCTTAGAGCTCAAGAGAACCCAGTACTTC. This codes for CASSLELKRTQYF. The genes are TRBV5-1 and TRBJ2-5, with D uncertain. In germline, CDR1 is SGHRS, CDR2 YFSETQ. V dropped 2 bases and J dropped 8 bases, with 13 bases sitting between them. CDR3 length: 13 amino acids.

The genes are TRBV7-6 and TRBJ2-3; maybe TRBD2 (5 bases). The germline V gene encodes CDR1 SGHVS and CDR2 FNYEAQ. V was trimmed by 5 bases and J by 10 bases, leaving 13 bases between them. The CDR3 sequence is 12 residues long. The CDR3 DNA sequence: TGTGCCAGCAGCCCAGACTATTTGGCGCAGTATTTT. It is translated as CASSPDYLAQYF.

The chain employs TRBV3-1 (or the pseudogene TRBV3-2) and TRBJ2-7; a weak D match, TRBD1 (6 bases). V was shortened by 1 base and J by 3 bases, with 13 bases between the two germline ends. Germline CDR1 reads LGHDT; CDR2 reads YNNKEL (reference sequence). This CDR3 is built from 15 residues. This chain's CDR3 is CASSQGLGQFYEQYF. The CDR3 region has the DNA TGTGCCAGCAGCCAAGGATTGGGACAATTCTACGAGCAGTACTTC.

This clone was observed a few times. This chain uses TRBV28 with TRBJ2-7; tentative D call: TRBD2 (5 bases). V was clipped by 1 base and J by 10 bases, with 8 bases between them. The CDR3 totals 11 residues. In germline, CDR1 is MDHEN, CDR2 SYDVKM. The CDR3 DNA reads TGTGCCAGCAGTTTATCCCGGGGACAGTACTTC. This encodes CASSLSRGQYF. The whole variable domain, remainder taken from reference TRBV28 and TRBJ2-7, is DVKVTQSSRYLVKRTGEKVFLECVQDMDHENMFWYRQDPGLGLRLIYFSYDVKMKEKGDIPEGYSVSREKKERFSLILESASTNQTSMYLCASSLSRGQYFGPGTRLTVT.

The chain couples TRBV5-1 to TRBJ2-2; D perhaps matches TRBD1 (5 bases). CDR3 size: 15 residues. Germline CDR1 is SGHRS and CDR2 is YFSETQ. Trimming cost V 1 base and J 5 bases, with 12 bases left between them. The CDR3 loop reads CASSLSRVGTGELFF. The CDR3 coding sequence is TGCGCCAGCAGCTTGTCCAGGGTAGGGACCGGGGAGCTGTTTTTT. The entire variable domain, with the rest obtained from reference TRBV5-1 and TRBJ2-2, is as follows: KAGVTQTPRYLIKTRGQQVTLSCSPISGHRSVSWYQQTPGQGLQFLFEYFSETQRNKGNFPGRFSGRQFSNSRSEMNVSTLELGDSALYLCASSLSRVGTGELFFGEGSRLTVL.

The chain recombines TRBV28 with TRBJ1-5, with D possibly matching TRBD1 (5 bases). CDR1 and CDR2 from the germline V gene are MDHEN and SYDVKM. The CDR3 consists of 16 residues. The ends were cut back, 2 bases at V and 0 bases at J, with 11 bases in the middle. The CDR3 DNA reads as TGTGCCAGCAGTTTAATGGCAGGGCCTAGCAATCAGCCCCAGCATTTT. Translated: CASSLMAGPSNQPQHF.

With respect to this clone: Mismatch with germline at one junction end may stem from a read error. This rearrangement joins TRBV19 to TRBJ1-1, with a tentative D call TRBD1 (5 bases). In germline, CDR1 is LNHDA, CDR2 SQIVND (reference sequence). The CDR3 totals 8 residues. CDR3 in amino acids: CPPKRGSF. Written as DNA, the CDR3 is TGCCCACCGAAGCGGGGGTCCTTT.

This CDR3 reads CSAESGQGADYGYTF. The CDR3 DNA is TGCAGCGCCGAATCAGGACAGGGGGCGGACTATGGCTACACCTTC. The V call is TRBV29-1, the J call TRBJ1-2; TRBD1 matches 11 bases. The trim removed 7 bases at V and 3 bases at J, leaving 10 bases unmatched. The CDR3 sequence is 15 residues long. Germline loops: CDR1 SQVTM, CDR2 ANQGSEA.

The J gene is TRBJ2-3, the V gene TRBV27, with D possibly matching TRBD2 (5 bases). The CDR3 runs to 15 residues. CDR1 and CDR2 from the germline V gene are MNHEY and SMNVEV (reference sequence). Deletions cut 2 bases from V and 0 bases from J, with 9 bases between. CDR3 protein: CASSLGLSSTDTQYF. CDR3 DNA: TGTGCCAGCAGTTTAGGACTCTCTAGCACAGATACGCAGTATTTT.

In the case of this clone: This same CDR3 is encoded by further DNA sequences in the sample. This chain connects TRBV7-6 to TRBJ2-2; tentatively, D is TRBD1 (6 bases). V was pared by 0 bases and J by 5 bases, with 10 bases between. CDR1 and CDR2 from the germline V gene are SGHVS and FNYEAQ. The CDR3 is made up of 15 amino acids. The CDR3 DNA reads TGTGCCAGCAGCTTAGCAGGACAGCCAACCGGGGAGCTGTTTTTT. Its protein product is CASSLAGQPTGELFF.

The V and J genes are TRBV27 and TRBJ1-2, with 8 bases that match TRBD1. Losses at the gene ends were 5 bases for V and 1 base for J; bases not matched to a gene: 15. The CDR3 has 18 residues. Germline CDR1 and CDR2: MNHEY and SMNVEV (reference sequence). In DNA form, the CDR3 reads TGTGCCAGCAGTCCCGGACAGGGTTTCCCTTTGGGTAACTATGGCTACACCTTC. This encodes CASSPGQGFPLGNYGYTF.

The CDR3 loop is CASSSYRANYGYTF. DNA of the CDR3: TGTGCCAGCAGTTCGTACAGGGCCAATTATGGCTACACCTTC. This chain links TRBV6-2 or TRBV6-3 with TRBJ1-2; D possibly corresponds to TRBD1 (6 bases). V was cut by 4 bases and J by 5 bases, with 14 bases left in between. The CDR3 sequence is 14 residues long. Germline lookup yields CDR1 MNHEY and CDR2 SVGEGT.

This chain links TRBV29-1 with TRBJ2-1, with D maybe TRBD2 (5 bases). Germline CDR1 and CDR2: SQVTM and ANQGSEA. This CDR3 contains 14 residues. V was cut by 4 bases and J by 2 bases, with 12 bases left in between. DNA of the CDR3: TGCAGCGTTGCTAGTGCCGGGGCCTACAATGAGCAGTTCTTC. It codes for CSVASAGAYNEQFF.